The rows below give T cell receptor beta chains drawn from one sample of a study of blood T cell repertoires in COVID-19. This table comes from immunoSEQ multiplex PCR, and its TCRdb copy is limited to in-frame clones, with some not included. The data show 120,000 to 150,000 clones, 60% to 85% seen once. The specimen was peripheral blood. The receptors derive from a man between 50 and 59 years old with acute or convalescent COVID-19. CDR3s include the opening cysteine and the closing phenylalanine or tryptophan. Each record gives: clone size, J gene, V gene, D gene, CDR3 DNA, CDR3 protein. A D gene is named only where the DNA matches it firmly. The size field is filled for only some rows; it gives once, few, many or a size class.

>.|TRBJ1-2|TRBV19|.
TGTGCCAGTAGTCCTTACACTAACTATGGCTACACCTTC
CASSPYTNYGYTF
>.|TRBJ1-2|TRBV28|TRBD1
TGTGCCACCCTCGGACAGGGCCAGATCTATGGCTACACCTTC
CATLGQGQIYGYTF
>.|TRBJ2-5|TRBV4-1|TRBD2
TGCGCCAGCAGCCTGTCCCCCGGGGGGGCTTGGGAGACCCAGTACTTC
CASSLSPGGAWETQYF
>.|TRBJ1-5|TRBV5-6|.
TGTGCCAGCAGCTTGGGGGGCGGTAGCAATCAGCCCCAGCATTTT
CASSLGGGSNQPQHF
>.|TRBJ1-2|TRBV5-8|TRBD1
TGTGCCAGCAGCAGGACAGGGGAGAACTATGGCTACACCTTC
CASSRTGENYGYTF
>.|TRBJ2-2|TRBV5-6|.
TGTGCCAGCAGCTGGAGCCGTACCGGGGAGCTGTTTTTT
CASSWSRTGELFF
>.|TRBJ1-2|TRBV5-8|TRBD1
TGTGCCAGCAGCCCAGGGGGAAGGAGTGGCTATGGCTACACCTTC
CASSPGGRSGYGYTF
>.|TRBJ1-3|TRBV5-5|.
TGTGCCAGCAGCTCCACCAGAGGTACCTCTGGAAACACCATATATTTT
CASSSTRGTSGNTIYF
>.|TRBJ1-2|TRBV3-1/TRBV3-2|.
TGTGCCAGCAGCCAAGATATCCTGGCGCGGGGCTACACCTTC
CASSQDILARGYTF
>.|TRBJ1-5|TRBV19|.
TGTGCCAGTAGTTCCCTAGGCCAGCCCCAGCATTTT
CASSSLGQPQHF
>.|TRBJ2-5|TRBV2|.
TGTGCCAGCAGTGGAAACTTCCAAGAGACCCAGTACTTC
CASSGNFQETQYF
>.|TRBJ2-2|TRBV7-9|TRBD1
TGTGCCAGCAGCTTAGTGACAGGGTCCGGGGAGCTGTTTTTT
CASSLVTGSGELFF
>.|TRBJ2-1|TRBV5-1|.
TGCGCCAGCAGAGGACAGGCGGGGAGCTCCTACAATGAGCAGTTCTTC
CASRGQAGSSYNEQFF
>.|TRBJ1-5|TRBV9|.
TGTGCCAGCAGCGTGGCCCATGGGGGGGTCAGCAATCAGCCCCAGCATTTT
CASSVAHGGVSNQPQHF
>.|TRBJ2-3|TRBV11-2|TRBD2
TGTGCCAGCAGCCTGGGACTACGCGATACGCAGTATTTT
CASSLGLRDTQYF
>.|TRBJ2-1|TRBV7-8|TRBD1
TGTGCCAGCAGCCCTGCGATACACCGGGACAGGGTTAATGAGCAGTTCTTC
CASSPAIHRDRVNEQFF
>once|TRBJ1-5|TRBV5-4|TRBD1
TGTGCCAGCAGCTCCGGACAGGGAAATCAGCCCCAGCATTTT
CASSSGQGNQPQHF
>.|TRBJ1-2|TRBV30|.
TGTGCCTGGAGTGTAAAGGGGACTCGAGGTGGCTACACCTTC
CAWSVKGTRGGYTF
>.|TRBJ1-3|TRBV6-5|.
TGTGCCAGCAACGATGCAGGGGTAGGAAACACCATATATTTT
CASNDAGVGNTIYF
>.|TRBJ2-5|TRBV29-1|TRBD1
TGCAGCGTAGAAAGAGACAGGGGGGAGACCCAGTACTTC
CSVERDRGETQYF
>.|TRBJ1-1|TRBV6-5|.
TGTGCCAGCAGTTCCCCGGGGGACGGGAACACTGAAGCTTTCTTT
CASSSPGDGNTEAFF
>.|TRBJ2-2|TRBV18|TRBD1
TGTGCCAGCTCTGCGGGCAGGGGGCGCACCGGGGAGCTGTTTTTT
CASSAGRGRTGELFF